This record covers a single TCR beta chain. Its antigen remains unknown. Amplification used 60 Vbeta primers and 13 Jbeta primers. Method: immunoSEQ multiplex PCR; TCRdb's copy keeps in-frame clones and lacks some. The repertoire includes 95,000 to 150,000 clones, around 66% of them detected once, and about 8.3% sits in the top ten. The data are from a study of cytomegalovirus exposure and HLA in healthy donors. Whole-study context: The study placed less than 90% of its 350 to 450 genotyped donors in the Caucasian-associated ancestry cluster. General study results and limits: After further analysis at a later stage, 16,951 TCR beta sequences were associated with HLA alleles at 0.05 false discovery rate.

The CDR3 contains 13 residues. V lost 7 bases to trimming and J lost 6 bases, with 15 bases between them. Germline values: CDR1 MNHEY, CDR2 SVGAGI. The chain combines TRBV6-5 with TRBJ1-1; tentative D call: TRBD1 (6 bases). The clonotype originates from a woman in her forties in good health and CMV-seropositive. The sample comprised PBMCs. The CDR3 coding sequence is TGTGCCAGCACCTCCCCTGGGGGCCCTGAAGCTTTCTTT. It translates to CASTSPGGPEAFF.